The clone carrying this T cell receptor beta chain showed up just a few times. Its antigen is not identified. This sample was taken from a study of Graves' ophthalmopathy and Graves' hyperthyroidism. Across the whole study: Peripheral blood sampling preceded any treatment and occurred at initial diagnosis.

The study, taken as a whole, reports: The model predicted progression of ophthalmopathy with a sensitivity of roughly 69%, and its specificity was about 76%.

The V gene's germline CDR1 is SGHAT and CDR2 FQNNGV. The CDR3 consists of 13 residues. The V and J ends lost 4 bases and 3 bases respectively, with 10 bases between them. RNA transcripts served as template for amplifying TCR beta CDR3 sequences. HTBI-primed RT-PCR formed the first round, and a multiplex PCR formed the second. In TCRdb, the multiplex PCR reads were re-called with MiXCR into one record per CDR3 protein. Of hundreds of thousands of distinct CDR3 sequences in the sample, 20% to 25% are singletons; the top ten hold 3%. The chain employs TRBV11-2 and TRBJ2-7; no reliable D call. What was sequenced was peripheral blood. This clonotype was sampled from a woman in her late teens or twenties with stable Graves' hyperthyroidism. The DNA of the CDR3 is TGTGCCAGCAGCTCCTCTCATGACTACGAGCAGTACTTC. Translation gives CASSSSHDYEQYF.